Listed below are T cell receptor beta chains from one sample, sequenced in a study of cytomegalovirus exposure and HLA in healthy donors. Generated by immunoSEQ multiplex PCR, the TCRdb table keeps only in-frame clones and is missing some. The sample carries fewer than 350,000 clones, around nine tenths recorded once. Sequences were obtained from PBMCs. Source of these receptors: a woman aged 18-30 years in good health and CMV-seronegative. Both conserved end residues are part of each CDR3. Fields, in order: CDR3 length, D gene, J gene, V gene, clone size, CDR3 protein, CDR3 DNA. A D gene is named only where the DNA matches it firmly. Clone size is stated in some rows and not others, as once, few, many or a class when expanded.

>13|-|TRBJ2-7|TRBV2|-
CASSPDTFYEQYF
TGTGCCAGCAGTCCGGACACCTTCTACGAGCAGTACTTC
>15|TRBD1|TRBJ1-1|TRBV11-2|-
CASSQRTGANTEAFF
TGTGCCAGCAGCCAACGGACAGGGGCGAACACTGAAGCTTTCTTT
>17|TRBD2|TRBJ2-1|TRBV10-3|-
CATGWSTSGGAFNEQFF
TGTGCCACAGGGTGGAGTACTAGCGGGGGGGCCTTCAATGAGCAGTTCTTC
>16|TRBD2|TRBJ2-7|TRBV9|-
CASSPSTSGGPYEQYF
TGTGCCAGCAGCCCATCGACTAGCGGGGGGCCCTACGAGCAGTACTTC
>13|-|TRBJ2-5|TRBV4-1|-
CASSQGLEETQYF
TGCGCCAGCAGCCAAGGGCTAGAAGAGACCCAGTACTTC
>15|TRBD1|TRBJ1-6|TRBV10-2|-
CASSGGQVYNSPLHF
TGCGCCAGCAGCGGAGGACAGGTCTATAATTCACCCCTCCACTTT
>13|-|TRBJ2-7|TRBV11-2|once
CASSFGLAYEQYF
TGTGCCAGCAGCTTTGGACTCGCTTACGAGCAGTACTTC
>17|-|TRBJ2-3|TRBV5-1|-
CASSVRAGTRSTDTQYF
TGCGCCAGCAGCGTACGGGCCGGGACTCGAAGCACAGATACGCAGTATTTT
>16|TRBD1|TRBJ1-2|TRBV7-9|-
CASSFYGTENLYGYTF
TGTGCCAGCAGCTTTTATGGGACAGAAAACCTCTATGGCTACACCTTC
>13|-|TRBJ1-1|TRBV11-2|once
CASSLDEAFEAFF
TGTGCCAGCAGCTTAGATGAAGCCTTTGAAGCTTTCTTT
>13|-|TRBJ1-1|TRBV7-9|-
CASSSWGGTEAFF
TGTGCCAGCAGCTCTTGGGGAGGGACTGAAGCTTTCTTT
>12|-|TRBJ2-7|TRBV29-1|once
CSVGQTSYEQYF
TGCAGCGTGGGACAGACTAGCTACGAGCAGTACTTC
>15|-|TRBJ1-5|TRBV19|-
CASSETGLGNQPQHF
TGTGCCAGTAGTGAAACAGGGTTGGGCAATCAGCCCCAGCATTTT
>16|TRBD2|TRBJ2-1|TRBV13|-
CASSNLLAGGPFEQFF
TGTGCCAGCAGCAACCTTCTAGCGGGGGGCCCTTTTGAGCAGTTCTTC
>11|-|TRBJ2-3|TRBV7-8|-
CASSPADTQYF
TGTGCCAGCAGTCCAGCAGATACGCAGTATTTT
>13|TRBD1|TRBJ2-7|TRBV29-1|-
CSVTTGGSYEQYF
TGCAGCGTCACGACAGGGGGCTCCTACGAGCAGTACTTC
>16|TRBD1|TRBJ2-7|TRBV6-6|once
CASTPVLQGAITEQYF
TGTGCCAGCACACCAGTTTTACAGGGGGCGATAACCGAGCAGTACTTC
>17|-|TRBJ2-1|TRBV7-9|-
CASSLGEQGGSYNEQFF
TGTGCCAGCAGCTTGGGTGAACAGGGGGGGTCCTACAATGAGCAGTTCTTC
>16|-|TRBJ2-3|TRBV5-1|-
CASSLDWTSITDTQYF
TGCGCCAGCAGCTTGGATTGGACTTCCATCACAGATACGCAGTATTTT
>16|TRBD1|TRBJ1-2|TRBV7-9|-
CASSTTGQGLGYGYTF
TGTGCCAGCAGCACCACCGGACAGGGTTTAGGCTATGGCTACACCTTC
>14|TRBD1|TRBJ1-1|TRBV7-9|-
CSSSETGVGVEAFF
TGTTCCAGCAGCGAAACAGGGGTCGGGGTTGAAGCTTTCTTT
>17|TRBD2|TRBJ2-1|TRBV18|-
CASSPYQQRGSYNEQFF
TGTGCCAGCTCACCATATCAGCAGCGGGGGTCCTACAATGAGCAGTTCTTC